This T cell receptor (beta chain) was recorded in a study of T cells in localized non-small cell lung cancer. Study results and caveats: Among the tissues sampled, uninvolved adjacent lung had the highest T cell clonality, above tumor.

TCRdb's copy holds only in-frame clones and misses some; the assay was immunoSEQ multiplex PCR. In the table there are around 30,000 clones, approximately 90% of which are singletons. CDR1 and CDR2 from the germline V gene are MNHNS and SASEGT. The CDR3 is 13 residues long. V was clipped by 1 base and J by 5 bases, with 8 bases between them. This clone was counted only a few times. The target antigen is unknown. The chain carries TRBV6-1 and TRBJ1-2; D is ambiguous. The sequence came from a female donor of 60 years or more with stage I lung adenocarcinoma. The source material was peripheral blood, sampled before any cancer treatment. The CDR3 sequence is CASSEVSAYGYTF. The CDR3 DNA reads TGTGCCAGCAGTGAAGTATCGGCGTATGGCTACACCTTC.